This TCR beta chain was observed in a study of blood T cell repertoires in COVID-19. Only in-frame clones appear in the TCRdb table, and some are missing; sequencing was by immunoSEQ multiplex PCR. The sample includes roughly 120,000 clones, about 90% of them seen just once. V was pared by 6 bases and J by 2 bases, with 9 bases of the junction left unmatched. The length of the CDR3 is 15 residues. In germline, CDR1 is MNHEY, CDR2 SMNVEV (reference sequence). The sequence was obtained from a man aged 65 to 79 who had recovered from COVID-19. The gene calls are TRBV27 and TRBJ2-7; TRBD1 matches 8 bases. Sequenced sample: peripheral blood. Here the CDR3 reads CASSAGTGPTYEQYF. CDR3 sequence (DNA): TGTGCCAGCAGCGCCGGGACAGGACCAACCTACGAGCAGTACTTC.